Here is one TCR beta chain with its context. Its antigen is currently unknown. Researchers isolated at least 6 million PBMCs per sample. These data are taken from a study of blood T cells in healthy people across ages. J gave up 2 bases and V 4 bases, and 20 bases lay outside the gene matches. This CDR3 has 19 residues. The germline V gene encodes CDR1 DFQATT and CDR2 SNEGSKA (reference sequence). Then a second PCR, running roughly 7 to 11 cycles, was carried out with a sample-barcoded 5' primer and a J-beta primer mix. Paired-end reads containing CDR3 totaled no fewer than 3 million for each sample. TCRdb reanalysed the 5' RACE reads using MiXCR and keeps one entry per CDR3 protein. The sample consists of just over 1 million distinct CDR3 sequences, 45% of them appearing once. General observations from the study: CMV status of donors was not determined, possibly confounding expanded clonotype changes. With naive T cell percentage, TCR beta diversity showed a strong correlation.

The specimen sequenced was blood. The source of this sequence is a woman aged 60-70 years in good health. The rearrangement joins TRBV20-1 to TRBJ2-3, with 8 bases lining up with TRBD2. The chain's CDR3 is CSANLIRLASLGATDTQYF. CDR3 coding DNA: TGCAGTGCTAACTTGATTCGACTAGCGTCCCTCGGGGCCACAGATACGCAGTATTTT.